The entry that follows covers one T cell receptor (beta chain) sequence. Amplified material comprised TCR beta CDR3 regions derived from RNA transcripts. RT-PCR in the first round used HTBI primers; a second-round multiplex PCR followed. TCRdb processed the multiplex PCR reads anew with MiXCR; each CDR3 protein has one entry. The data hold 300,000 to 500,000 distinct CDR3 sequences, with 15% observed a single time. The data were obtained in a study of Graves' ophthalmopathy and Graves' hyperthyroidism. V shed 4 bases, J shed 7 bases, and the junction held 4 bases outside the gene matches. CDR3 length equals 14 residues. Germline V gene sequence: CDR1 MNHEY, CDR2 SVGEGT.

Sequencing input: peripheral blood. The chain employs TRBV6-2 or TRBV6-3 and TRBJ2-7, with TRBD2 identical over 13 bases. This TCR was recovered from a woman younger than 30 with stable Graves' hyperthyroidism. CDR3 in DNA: TGTGCCAGCAGTTCGGGACTAGCGGGATGGGAGCAGTACTTC. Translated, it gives CASSSGLAGWEQYF.